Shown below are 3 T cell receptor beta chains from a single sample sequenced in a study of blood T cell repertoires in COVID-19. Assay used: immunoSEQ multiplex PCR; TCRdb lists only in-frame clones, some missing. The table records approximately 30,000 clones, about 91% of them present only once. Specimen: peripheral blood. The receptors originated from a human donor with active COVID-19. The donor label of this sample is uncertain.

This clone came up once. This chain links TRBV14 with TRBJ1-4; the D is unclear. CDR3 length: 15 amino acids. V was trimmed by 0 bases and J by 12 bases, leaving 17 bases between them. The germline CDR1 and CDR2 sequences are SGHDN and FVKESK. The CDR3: CASSQDRSLLGELFF. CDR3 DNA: TGTGCCAGCAGCCAAGACAGGAGTCTCCTCGGGGAACTGTTTTTT.

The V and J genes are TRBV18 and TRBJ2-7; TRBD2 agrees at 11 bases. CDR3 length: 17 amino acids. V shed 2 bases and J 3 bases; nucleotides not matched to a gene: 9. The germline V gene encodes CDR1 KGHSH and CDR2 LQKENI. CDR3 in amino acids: CASSPFAASGRNYEQYF. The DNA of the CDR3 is TGTGCCAGCTCACCATTTGCGGCTAGCGGGAGGAACTACGAGCAGTACTTC.

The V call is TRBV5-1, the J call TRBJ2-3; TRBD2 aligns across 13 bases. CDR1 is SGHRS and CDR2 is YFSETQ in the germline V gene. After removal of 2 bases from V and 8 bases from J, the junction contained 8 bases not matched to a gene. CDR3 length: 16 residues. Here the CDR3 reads CASSLLAGGPGSTQYF. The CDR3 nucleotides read TGCGCCAGCAGCTTACTAGCGGGGGGGCCGGGGAGTACGCAGTATTTT.